This paragraph reports one TCR beta chain. The data are from a study of cytomegalovirus exposure and HLA in healthy donors. Across the study: Most donors, 70% to 85% of a few hundred genotyped, fell in the Caucasian-associated ancestry cluster.

The PCR made use of 60 Vbeta and 13 Jbeta primers. Clones were sequenced by immunoSEQ multiplex PCR, and TCRdb holds only the in-frame ones, with some missing. The repertoire includes approximately 250,000 clones, approximately 84% of them detected once, and roughly 0.22% sits in the top ten. The V gene's germline CDR1 is LNHDA and CDR2 SQIVND (reference sequence). Trimming pared 5 bases from V and 4 bases from J, leaving 12 bases between. The CDR3 consists of 14 residues. This clonotype originated in a girl aged 2-9 years in good health and CMV-seronegative. J is TRBJ1-5 and V is TRBV19, with TRBD1 as a possible D gene (5 bases). The specimen sequenced was PBMCs. Here the CDR3 reads CASSPNRMNQPQHF. The CDR3 DNA reads as TGTGCCAGTAGTCCTAACAGGATGAATCAGCCCCAGCATTTT.